This TCR beta chain stems from a study of blood T cell repertoires in COVID-19. At the level of the study: Acute-phase and convalescent COVID-19 samples originated in the United States, Italy and Spain. PBMCs, B-cell-depleted T cells, or T cells provided the cDNA or gDNA that made up the material.

Per the authors' pipeline: Reference gene primers were amplified, and this amplification served to estimate nucleated cell counts. Sequenced by immunoSEQ multiplex PCR; TCRdb stores in-frame clones only, minus some. V and J calls and clone size are given by that table; D and trimming were obtained from the DNA. The sample lists roughly 250,000 clones, 80% to 85% occurring once. The sequencing sample was made of peripheral blood. The TCR originated in an older person with COVID-19, enrolled during active disease.

The CDR3 DNA reads TGTGCCAGCAGCGTAGCTGGGGCGGTCCAAGAGACCCAGTACTTC. As protein: CASSVAGAVQETQYF. The J gene is TRBJ2-5, the V gene TRBV9, with a tentative D call TRBD1 (5 bases). V was cut by 0 bases and J by 1 base, with 10 bases left in between. Germline CDR1 reads SGDLS; CDR2 reads YYNGEE. The CDR3 loop spans 15 amino acids.